This paragraph covers one T cell receptor beta chain sequence. The data were obtained in a study of tumor-infiltrating lymphocytes in oesophageal squamous cell carcinoma. Via MiXCR, TCRdb re-called the PCR reads, giving one row per CDR3 protein. This sample yields approximately 12,000 distinct CDR3 sequences, of which around three fifths are seen a single time; about a third belongs to the top ten. The length of the CDR3 is 13 residues. Germline V gives CDR1 MNHEY, CDR2 SMNVEV (reference sequence). This TCR came from a male donor with esophageal squamous cell carcinoma. The chain joins TRBV27 to TRBJ2-5; weak D call: TRBD1 (6 bases). The DNA end lines up better with TRBJ2-1; the J call may be wrong. The sequencing sample was made of esophageal tumor tissue. The CDR3 loop is CASSSQGWREQFF. The CDR3 coding sequence is TGTGCCAGCAGTTCGCAGGGGTGGCGGGAGCAGTTCTTC.